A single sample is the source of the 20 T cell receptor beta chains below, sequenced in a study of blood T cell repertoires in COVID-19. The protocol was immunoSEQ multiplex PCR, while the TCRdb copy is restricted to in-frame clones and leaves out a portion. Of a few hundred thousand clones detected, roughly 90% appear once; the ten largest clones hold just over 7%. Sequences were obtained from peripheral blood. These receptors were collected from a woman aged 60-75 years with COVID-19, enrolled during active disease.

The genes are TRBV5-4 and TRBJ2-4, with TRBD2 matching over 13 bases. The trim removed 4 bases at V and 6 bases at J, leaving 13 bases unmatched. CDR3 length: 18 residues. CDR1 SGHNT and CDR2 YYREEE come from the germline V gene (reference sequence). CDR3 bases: TGTGCCAGCAGCAGGCGGACTAGCGGGGGCCCTTACCTAAACATTCAGTACTTC. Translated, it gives CASSRRTSGGPYLNIQYF.

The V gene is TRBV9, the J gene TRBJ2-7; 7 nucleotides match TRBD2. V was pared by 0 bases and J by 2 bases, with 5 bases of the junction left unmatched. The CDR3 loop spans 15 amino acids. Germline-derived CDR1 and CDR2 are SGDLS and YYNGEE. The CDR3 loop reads CASSVAHGRTYEQYF. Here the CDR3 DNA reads TGTGCCAGCAGCGTAGCCCACGGGAGGACCTACGAGCAGTACTTC. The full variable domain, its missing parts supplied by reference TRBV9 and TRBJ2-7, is DSGVTQTPKHLITATGQRVTLRCSPRSGDLSVYWYQQSLDQGLQFLIQYYNGEERAKGNILERFSAQQFPDLHSELNLSSLELGDSALYFCASSVAHGRTYEQYFGPGTRLTVT.

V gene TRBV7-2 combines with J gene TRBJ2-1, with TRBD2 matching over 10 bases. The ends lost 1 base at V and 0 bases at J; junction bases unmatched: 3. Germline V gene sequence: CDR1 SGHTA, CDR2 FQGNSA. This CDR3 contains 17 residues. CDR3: CASSLERGGNSYNEQFF. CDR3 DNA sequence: TGTGCCAGCAGCTTAGAGCGGGGGGGTAACTCCTACAATGAGCAGTTCTTC.

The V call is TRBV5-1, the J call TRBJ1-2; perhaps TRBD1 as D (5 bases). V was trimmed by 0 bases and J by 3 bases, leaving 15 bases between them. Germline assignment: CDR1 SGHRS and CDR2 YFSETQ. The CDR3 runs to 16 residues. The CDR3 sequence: CASSLEGRGRDYGYTF. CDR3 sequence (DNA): TGCGCCAGCAGCTTGGAAGGTAGGGGCCGCGACTATGGCTACACCTTC.

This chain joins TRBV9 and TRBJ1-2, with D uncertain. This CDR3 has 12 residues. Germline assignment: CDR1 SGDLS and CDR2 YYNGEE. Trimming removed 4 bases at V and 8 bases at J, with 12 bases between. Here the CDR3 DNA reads TGTGCCAGCAGCTCCCCCCGAGAAGGCTACACCTTC. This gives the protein CASSSPREGYTF.

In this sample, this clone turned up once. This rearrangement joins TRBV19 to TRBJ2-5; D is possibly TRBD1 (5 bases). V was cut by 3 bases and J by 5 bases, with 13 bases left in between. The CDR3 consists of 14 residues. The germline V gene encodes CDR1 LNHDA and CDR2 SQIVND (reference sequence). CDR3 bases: TGTGCCAGTAGTATTGCAGGGTCGAGTGAGACCCAGTACTTC. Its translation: CASSIAGSSETQYF.

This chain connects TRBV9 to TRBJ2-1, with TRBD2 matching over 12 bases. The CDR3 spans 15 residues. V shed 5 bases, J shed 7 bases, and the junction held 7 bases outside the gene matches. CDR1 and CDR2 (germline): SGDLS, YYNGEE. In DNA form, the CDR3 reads TGTGCCAGCAGTCCCGGGGGGACTAGCGGGAATGAGCAGTTCTTC. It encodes CASSPGGTSGNEQFF.

The CDR3 sequence is CASSSLTGGDYGYTF. The CDR3, as DNA: TGTGCCAGCAGCTCACTGACAGGGGGTGACTATGGCTACACCTTC. The chain links TRBV11-2 to TRBJ1-2; 9 nucleotides line up with TRBD1. Trimming at V came to 4 bases and at J to 3 bases, leaving 6 bases not matched to a gene. The CDR3 consists of 15 residues. CDR1 and CDR2 (germline): SGHAT, FQNNGV.

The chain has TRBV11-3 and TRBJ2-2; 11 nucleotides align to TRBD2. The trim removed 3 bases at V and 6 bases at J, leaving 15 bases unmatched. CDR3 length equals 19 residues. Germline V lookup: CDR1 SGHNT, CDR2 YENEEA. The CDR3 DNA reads TGTGCCAGCAGCTTGAAGTCGTTGATAGCGGGGGGGCTCCCCGGGGAGCTGTTTTTT. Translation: CASSLKSLIAGGLPGELFF.

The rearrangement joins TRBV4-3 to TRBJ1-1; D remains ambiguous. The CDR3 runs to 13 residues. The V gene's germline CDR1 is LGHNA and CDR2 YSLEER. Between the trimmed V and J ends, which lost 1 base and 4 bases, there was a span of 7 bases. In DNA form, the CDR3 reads TGCGCCAGCAGCCAAGTACAGAGCACTGAAGCTTTCTTT. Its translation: CASSQVQSTEAFF.

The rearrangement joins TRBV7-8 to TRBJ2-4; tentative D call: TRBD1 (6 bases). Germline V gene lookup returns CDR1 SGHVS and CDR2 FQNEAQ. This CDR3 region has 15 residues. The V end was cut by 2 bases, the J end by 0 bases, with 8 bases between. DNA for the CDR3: TGTGCCAGCAGCTTATTCAGGGGAGCCAAAAACATTCAGTACTTC. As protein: CASSLFRGAKNIQYF.

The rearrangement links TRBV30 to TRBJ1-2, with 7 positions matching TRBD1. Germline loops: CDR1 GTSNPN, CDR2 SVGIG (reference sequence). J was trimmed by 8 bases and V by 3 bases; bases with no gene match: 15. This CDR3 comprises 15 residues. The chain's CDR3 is CAWSPPGQLLKGYTF. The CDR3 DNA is TGTGCCTGGAGCCCCCCGGGACAGCTGTTGAAGGGCTACACCTTC.

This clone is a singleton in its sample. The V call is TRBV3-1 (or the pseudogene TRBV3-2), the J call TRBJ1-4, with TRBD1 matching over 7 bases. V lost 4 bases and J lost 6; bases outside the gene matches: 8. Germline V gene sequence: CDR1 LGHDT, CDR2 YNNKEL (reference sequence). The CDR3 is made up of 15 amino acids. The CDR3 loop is CASSPTDRVDEKLFF. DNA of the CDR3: TGTGCCAGCAGCCCGACCGACAGGGTGGATGAAAAACTGTTTTTT.

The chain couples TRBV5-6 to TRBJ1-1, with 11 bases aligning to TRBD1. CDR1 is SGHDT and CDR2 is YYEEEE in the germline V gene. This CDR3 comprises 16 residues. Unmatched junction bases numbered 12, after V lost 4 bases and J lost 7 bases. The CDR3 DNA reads TGTGCCAGCAGCCCAGGGACAGGGGGTTACCCCGTTGAAGCTTTCTTT. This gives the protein CASSPGTGGYPVEAFF.

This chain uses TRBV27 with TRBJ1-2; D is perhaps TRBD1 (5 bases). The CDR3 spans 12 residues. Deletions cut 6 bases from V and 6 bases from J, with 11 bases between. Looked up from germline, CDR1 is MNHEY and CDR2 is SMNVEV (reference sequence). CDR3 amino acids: CASSSRGDGYTF. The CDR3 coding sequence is TGTGCCAGCAGCTCTAGGGGTGATGGCTACACCTTC.

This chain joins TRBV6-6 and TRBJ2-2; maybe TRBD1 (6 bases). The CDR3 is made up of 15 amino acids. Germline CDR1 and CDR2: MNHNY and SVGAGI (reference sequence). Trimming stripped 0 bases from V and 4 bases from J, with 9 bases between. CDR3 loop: CASSYSGQSTGELFF. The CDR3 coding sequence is TGTGCCAGCAGTTACTCTGGACAGAGCACCGGGGAGCTGTTTTTT.

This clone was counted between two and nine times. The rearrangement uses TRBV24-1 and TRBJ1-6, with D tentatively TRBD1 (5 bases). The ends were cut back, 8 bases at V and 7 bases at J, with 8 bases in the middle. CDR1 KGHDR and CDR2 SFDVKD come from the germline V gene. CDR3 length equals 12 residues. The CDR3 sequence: CATKGANSPLHF. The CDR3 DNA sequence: TGTGCCACCAAAGGGGCCAATTCACCCCTCCACTTT.

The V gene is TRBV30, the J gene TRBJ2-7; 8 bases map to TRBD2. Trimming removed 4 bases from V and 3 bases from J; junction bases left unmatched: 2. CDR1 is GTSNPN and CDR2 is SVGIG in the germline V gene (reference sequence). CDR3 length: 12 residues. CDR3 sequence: CAWTTSGYEQYF. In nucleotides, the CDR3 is TGTGCCTGGACCACTAGCGGCTACGAGCAGTACTTC.

The CDR3 loop reads CASSYQGDTDTQYF. The CDR3 DNA sequence: TGTGCCAGCAGCTACCAAGGGGACACAGATACGCAGTATTTT. The genes are TRBV5-5 and TRBJ2-3, with D perhaps matching TRBD1 (5 bases). Germline values: CDR1 SGHKS, CDR2 YYEKEE (reference sequence). The CDR3 loop spans 14 amino acids. V was trimmed by 3 bases and J by 2 bases, leaving 10 bases between them.

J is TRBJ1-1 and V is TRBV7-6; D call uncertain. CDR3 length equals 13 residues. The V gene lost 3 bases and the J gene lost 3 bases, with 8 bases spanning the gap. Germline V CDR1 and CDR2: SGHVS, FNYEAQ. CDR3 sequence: CASSFYGHTEAFF. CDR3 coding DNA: TGTGCCAGCAGCTTCTATGGTCACACTGAAGCTTTCTTT.